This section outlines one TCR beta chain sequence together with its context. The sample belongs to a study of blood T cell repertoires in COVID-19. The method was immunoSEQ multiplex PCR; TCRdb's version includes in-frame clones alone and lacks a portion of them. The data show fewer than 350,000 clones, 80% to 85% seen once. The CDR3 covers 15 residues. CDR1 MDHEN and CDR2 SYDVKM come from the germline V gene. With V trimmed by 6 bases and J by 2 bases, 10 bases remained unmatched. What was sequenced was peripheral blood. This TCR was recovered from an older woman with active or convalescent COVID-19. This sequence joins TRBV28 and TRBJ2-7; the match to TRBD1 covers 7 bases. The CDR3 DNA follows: TGTGCCAGCAGGAAACCACAGGGGTTGGCCTACGAGCAGTACTTC. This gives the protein CASRKPQGLAYEQYF.